A single T cell receptor beta chain is shown here with its context. The source of the sample is a study of blood T cell repertoires in COVID-19. About the research overall: Sites in the United States, Italy and Spain provided acute and convalescent COVID-19 samples. T cells, B-cell-depleted T cells, or PBMCs provided the cDNA or gDNA that served as material.

This CDR3 comprises 18 residues. V lost 4 bases, J lost 0 bases, and 16 bases lay in between. The germline CDR1 and CDR2 sequences are SGHNT and YENEEA. In the original processing: By means of reference gene primer amplification, nucleated cell counts were estimated. Measured with immunoSEQ multiplex PCR; TCRdb has only the in-frame clones, and not every one. That table supplies the V and J calls and clone size; D and trimming were determined from the DNA. The repertoire consists of tens of thousands of clones, with over 75% occurring once and the leading ten covering more than 4%. This clonotype originated in a human donor in a cohort sampled during active COVID-19. Sequencing was performed on peripheral blood. The rearrangement uses TRBV11-3 and TRBJ2-6, with a tentative D call TRBD2 (6 bases). This CDR3 is CASSSGSPLGSGANVLTF. CDR3 coding DNA: TGTGCCAGCAGCTCCGGGAGCCCGTTAGGCTCTGGGGCCAACGTCCTGACTTTC.